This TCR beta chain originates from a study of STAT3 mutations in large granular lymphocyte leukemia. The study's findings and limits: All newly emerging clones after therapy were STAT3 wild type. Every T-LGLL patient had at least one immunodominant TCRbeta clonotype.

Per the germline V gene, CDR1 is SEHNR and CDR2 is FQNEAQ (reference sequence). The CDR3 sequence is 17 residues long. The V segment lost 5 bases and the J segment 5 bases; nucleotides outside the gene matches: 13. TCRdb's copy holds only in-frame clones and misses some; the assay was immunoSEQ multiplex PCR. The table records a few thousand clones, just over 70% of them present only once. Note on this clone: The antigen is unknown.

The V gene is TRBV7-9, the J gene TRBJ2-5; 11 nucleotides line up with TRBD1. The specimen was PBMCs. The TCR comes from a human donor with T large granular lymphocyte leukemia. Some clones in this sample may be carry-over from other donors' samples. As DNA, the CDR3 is TGTGCCAGCAGCGGCGAAACCGGGACAGGGGGTTGGGAGACCCAGTACTTC. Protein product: CASSGETGTGGWETQYF.